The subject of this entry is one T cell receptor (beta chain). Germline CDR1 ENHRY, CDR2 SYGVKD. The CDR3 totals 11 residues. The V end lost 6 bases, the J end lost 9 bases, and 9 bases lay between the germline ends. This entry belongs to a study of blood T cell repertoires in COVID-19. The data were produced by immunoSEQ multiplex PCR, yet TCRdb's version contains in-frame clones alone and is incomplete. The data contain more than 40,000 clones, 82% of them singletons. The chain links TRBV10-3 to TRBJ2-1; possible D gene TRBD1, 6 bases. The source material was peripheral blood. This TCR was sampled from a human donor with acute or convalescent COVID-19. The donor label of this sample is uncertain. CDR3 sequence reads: CAISTGSEQFF. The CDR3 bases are TGTGCCATCAGCACAGGGAGTGAGCAGTTCTTC.